The 6 T cell receptor beta chains below were found in one sample sequenced in a study of T-cell memory formation after mild COVID-19 listed by TCRdb under 2021. The library came from 5' RACE. Sequencing was carried out with an Illumina NovaSeq 6000. TCRdb reworked the public reads: Q25 trimming with fastp, MiXCR clone assembly, productive beta chains retained. Identical CDR3 protein sequences are pooled into one entry, listed with their most common genes and DNA. Recorded for this sample are approximately 150,000 distinct CDR3 sequences; less than 20% of them occurred a single time. Clones ranked in the top ten supply about 2.1% of the sample. The sample taken for sequencing was PBMCs or a T cell subset sorted from them (not recorded which). All receptors derive from an adult woman who had mild COVID-19 (a few samples of this study predate the infection). The sample titles of this study are shuffled in the database, so cell type and time point are left out; the donor was told from shared clones.

This clonotype was counted between two and nine times. V is TRBV7-2 and J is TRBJ2-3; tentatively, D is TRBD2 (5 bases). V dropped 5 bases and J dropped 4 bases, with 13 bases sitting between them. This CDR3 is built from 14 residues. Per germline, CDR1 SGHTA and CDR2 FQGNSA. The CDR3 nucleotides are TGTGCCAGCAGCCCGAGTATGAGGGCAGATACGCAGTATTTT. Translating it yields CASSPSMRADTQYF.

The DNA for the CDR3 is TGCGCCAGCAGCCCCCGGACCGGGACAGGGGATGTAAACATTCAGTACTTC. It is translated as CASSPRTGTGDVNIQYF. V usage is TRBV5-1 and J usage is TRBJ2-4, with 10 bases lining up with TRBD1. The CDR3 spans 17 residues. Unmatched junction bases numbered 13, after V lost 4 bases and J lost 6 bases. CDR1 is SGHRS, CDR2 YFSETQ, per germline.

The chain combines TRBV11-2 with TRBJ2-1, with TRBD2 identical over 11 bases. The V segment lost 5 bases and the J segment 7 bases; nucleotides outside the gene matches: 7. Germline V CDR1 and CDR2: SGHAT, FQNNGV. CDR3 size: 15 residues. The CDR3 here is CASSATSGIVNEQFF. In DNA form, the CDR3 reads TGTGCCAGCAGCGCGACTAGCGGGATTGTAAATGAGCAGTTCTTC.

A few counts support this clonotype. This rearrangement joins TRBV30 to TRBJ2-3, with D perhaps matching TRBD2 (7 bases). The CDR3 runs 13 residues. Trimming cost V 1 base and J 4 bases, with 9 bases left between them. Looked up from germline, CDR1 is GTSNPN and CDR2 is SVGIG (reference sequence). The CDR3 here is CAWSGEGADTQYF. The CDR3, as DNA: TGTGCCTGGAGTGGGGAGGGGGCAGATACGCAGTATTTT. The variable domain in full, completed from reference TRBV30 and TRBJ2-3, reads SQTIHQWPATLVQPVGSPLSLECTVEGTSNPNLYWYRQAAGRGLQLLFYSVGIGQISSEVPQNLSASRPQDRQFILSSKKLLLSDSGFYLCAWSGEGADTQYFGPGTRLTVL.

As for this clonotype: One end of the junction does not line up with germline, which may come from a read error. The chain links TRBV7-9 to TRBJ2-3; 7 bases line up with TRBD2. The CDR3 consists of 17 residues. The germline V gene encodes CDR1 SEHNR and CDR2 FQNEAQ (reference sequence). CDR3 region: CASSLSGGRSFTGTQYF. The CDR3 DNA follows: TGTGCCAGCAGCTTATCGGGCGGGAGATCGTTCACAGGTACGCAGTATTTT.

The chain employs TRBV5-1 and TRBJ2-2; 11 bases are shared with TRBD1. Germline CDR1 and CDR2: SGHRS and YFSETQ. This CDR3 has 18 amino acids. After removal of 7 bases from V and 5 bases from J, the junction contained 16 bases not matched to a gene. DNA for the CDR3: TGCGCCAGCCAAGCGATCGTTGGGACAGGGGGGGCGACCGGGGAGCTGTTTTTT. Its protein is CASQAIVGTGGATGELFF. The full variable domain, rest sourced from reference TRBV5-1 and TRBJ2-2, is KAGVTQTPRYLIKTRGQQVTLSCSPISGHRSVSWYQQTPGQGLQFLFEYFSETQRNKGNFPGRFSGRQFSNSRSEMNVSTLELGDSALYLCASQAIVGTGGATGELFFGEGSRLTVL.